These T cell receptor beta chains were read from a single sample in a study of T cell responses to AZD1222 COVID-19 vaccine. Libraries were prepared by immunoSEQ multiplex PCR; TCRdb keeps only in-frame clonotypes and omits some of them. Among 70,000 to 100,000 clones, approximately 90% were seen once, and the ten largest hold roughly 3.1%. The sample in question was peripheral blood, obtained 28 days after the second AZD1222 dose. These TCRs come from an adult who received the AZD1222 COVID-19 vaccine. The CDR3 runs from the conserved cysteine through the conserved F or W. Fields, in order: J gene, V gene, D gene, clone size, CDR3 DNA, CDR3 protein. D genes are given only for firm matches. For some rows the clone size is stated as once, few or many, or as a class when expanded; others skip it.

>TRBJ2-1|TRBV7-2|TRBD1|NA
TGTGCCAGCAGCTTAGCCTGGACAGGATACAATGAGCAGTTCTTC
CASSLAWTGYNEQFF
>TRBJ1-6|TRBV6-5|NA|NA
TGTGCCAGCGGGGCCACGGATTCACCCCTCCACTTT
CASGATDSPLHF
>TRBJ1-1|TRBV19|TRBD1|NA
TGTGCCAGTAGTACGCCCCACAGGGGCGGGGACACTGAAGCTTTCTTT
CASSTPHRGGDTEAFF
>TRBJ2-7|TRBV18|TRBD2|NA
TGTGCCAGCTCACTCGCCTTAGCGGGGGACGCCTACGGCGAGCAGTACTTC
CASSLALAGDAYGEQYF
>TRBJ2-7|TRBV3-1/TRBV3-2|TRBD2|once
TGTGCCAGCAGCCAAGATCTTACTAGCGGGGGGCCCACCAGGAGCTCCTACGAGCAGTACTTC
CASSQDLTSGGPTRSSYEQYF
>TRBJ2-5|TRBV7-2|TRBD2|NA
TGTGCCAGCAGCCTCTCGGGGGGAGCGGAGACCCAGTACTTC
CASSLSGGAETQYF
>TRBJ1-5|TRBV28|NA|NA
TGTGCCAGCAGTTTAGGTCAGCCCCAGCATTTT
CASSLGQPQHF
>TRBJ2-1|TRBV7-8|NA|NA
TGTGCCAGCACCCGAGGGGGCTCCTACAATGAGCAGTTCTTC
CASTRGGSYNEQFF
>TRBJ1-2|TRBV6-5|NA|NA
TGTGCCAGCAGTTACCACCCGCTAGCTAACTATGGCTACACCTTC
CASSYHPLANYGYTF
>TRBJ2-1|TRBV20-1|NA|NA
TGCAGTGCTAGTTCGCCTAGCCGGAGCATTGGTGAGCAGTTCTTC
CSASSPSRSIGEQFF
>TRBJ1-1|TRBV5-1|NA|NA
TGCGCCAGCAGCTTCGGGACGAAGGTTTTGGGCACTGAAGCTTTCTTT
CASSFGTKVLGTEAFF
>TRBJ1-4|TRBV6-5|TRBD1|NA
TGTGCCAGCAGTTACTCTAGGCAGGGGGCAGGAAAACTGTTTTTT
CASSYSRQGAGKLFF
>TRBJ1-1|TRBV27|NA|NA
TGTGCCAGCAGTTTAAATAGGGGGATGAACACTGAAGCTTTCTTT
CASSLNRGMNTEAFF
>TRBJ1-1|TRBV5-1|NA|NA
TGCGCCAGCAGCTTGACCGCAGACAGAGCCACTGAAGCTTTCTTT
CASSLTADRATEAFF
>TRBJ1-3|TRBV9|NA|NA
TGTGCCAGCAGCGCGGAGCTTGGAAACACCATATATTTT
CASSAELGNTIYF
>TRBJ1-6|TRBV9|NA|NA
TGTGCCAGCAGCGTAGGATCTAATTCACCCCTCCACTTT
CASSVGSNSPLHF
>TRBJ1-5|TRBV2|NA|NA
TGTGCCAGCAGTGTGGACAGCTTCAATCAGCCCCAGCATTTT
CASSVDSFNQPQHF
>TRBJ1-1|TRBV7-9|NA|NA
TGTGCCAGCAGCTTGGGGGGCGGCGGCGTAGAAGCTTTCTTT
CASSLGGGGVEAFF
>TRBJ2-3|TRBV6-5|NA|NA
TGTGCCAGCAGGGTGCAGGGAAATACGCAGTATTTT
CASRVQGNTQYF
>TRBJ2-2|TRBV6-5|TRBD1|NA
TGTGCCACCCAAGCACCAGGGGGCCAGGTCGGGGAGCTGTTTTTT
CATQAPGGQVGELFF
>TRBJ1-1|TRBV4-1|TRBD1|NA
TGCGCCAGCAGCTTCCGGGACAGCTTGAACACTGAAGCTTTCTTT
CASSFRDSLNTEAFF
>TRBJ2-3|TRBV7-2|TRBD2|NA
TGTGCCAGCAGCTTGACTAGCGGGTCCTCCACAGATACGCAGTATTTT
CASSLTSGSSTDTQYF
>TRBJ1-4|TRBV7-2|TRBD1|NA
TGTGCCAGCAGCATACGACAGGGCGGGAATGAAAAACTGTTTTTT
CASSIRQGGNEKLFF
>TRBJ2-5|TRBV28|TRBD2|once
TGTGCCAGCAGTTCCATTGGGGGGGGAGCCTTCGTCCCAACCCAAGAGACCCAGTACTTC
CASSSIGGGAFVPTQETQYF
>TRBJ1-2|TRBV29-1|TRBD1|NA
TGCAGCGTTGAGCCCAGGGGGGGCTTGGAGAAGGGCTACACCTTC
CSVEPRGGLEKGYTF
>TRBJ1-4|TRBV19|TRBD1|NA
TGTGCCAGTAGTACCGATCGACAGGGGGGTGAAAAACTGTTTTTT
CASSTDRQGGEKLFF
>TRBJ1-1|TRBV30|NA|NA
TGTGCCTGGAGAAGACAGGTATCGGCCGAAGCTTTCTTT
CAWRRQVSAEAFF
>TRBJ2-5|TRBV11-3|NA|NA
TGTGCCAGCACCCCCACAGCGAGGATCCAAGAGACCCAGTACTTC
CASTPTARIQETQYF
>TRBJ1-2|TRBV5-4|NA|NA
TGTGCCAGCAGTCCTAGTCATATCTATGGCTACACCTTC
CASSPSHIYGYTF
>TRBJ1-2|TRBV5-1|NA|NA
TGCGCCAGCAGTTCGACGCAGGGTCCTGGCTACACCTTC
CASSSTQGPGYTF
>TRBJ2-2|TRBV5-8|NA|NA
TGTGCCAGCAGCTACCCCGGGGAGCTGTTTTTT
CASSYPGELFF
>TRBJ1-2|TRBV29-1|TRBD1|NA
TGCAGCGTTGAGGCAGGGGGAGGCTACACCTTC
CSVEAGGGYTF
>TRBJ1-3|TRBV12-3/TRBV12-4|NA|NA
TGTGCCAGCAGAGCCGGAAACACCATATATTTT
CASRAGNTIYF
>TRBJ2-5|TRBV7-9|TRBD2|NA
TGTGCCAGCAGCTTGGGAGGGCAAGAGACCCAGTACTTC
CASSLGGQETQYF
>TRBJ2-3|TRBV6-5|TRBD2|NA
TGTGCCAGCAGCCTAGCGGGGGGTAGAGATACGCAGTATTTT
CASSLAGGRDTQYF
>TRBJ1-4|TRBV7-9|TRBD1|NA
TGTGCCAGCAGCTACACCGGGACAGGGAGAGAAAAACTGTTTTTT
CASSYTGTGREKLFF
>TRBJ2-7|TRBV5-6|NA|NA
TGTGCCAGCAGACCGGCCGGGACCTCCTACGAGCAGTACTTC
CASRPAGTSYEQYF
>TRBJ1-1|TRBV10-3|NA|NA
TGTGCCATCAGTGAGGAAGGCAGCCCGAACACTGAAGCTTTCTTT
CAISEEGSPNTEAFF
>TRBJ1-4|TRBV11-3|TRBD1|NA
TGTGCCAGCAGCCAAATCCTCGGACAGGAAGGAAATGAAAAACTGTTTTTT
CASSQILGQEGNEKLFF
>TRBJ1-5|TRBV7-9|NA|NA
TGTGCCAGCAGCTTAGCAGCTGGGAAGCCCCAGCATTTT
CASSLAAGKPQHF
>TRBJ2-1|TRBV3-1/TRBV3-2|NA|once
TGTGCCAGCAGCCACGGCGGAGGAGGGGAGCAGTTCTTC
CASSHGGGGEQFF
>TRBJ2-5|TRBV14|TRBD2|NA
TGTGCCAGCAGCCAAGACCAACTCCTGGCGGGGGGGCTAGTAAAGACCCAGTACTTC
CASSQDQLLAGGLVKTQYF
>TRBJ1-5|TRBV7-8|NA|NA
TGTGCCAGCAGCCTTGGGGGGGGCAGGAATCAGCCCCAGCATTTT
CASSLGGGRNQPQHF
>TRBJ1-2|TRBV7-2|NA|NA
TGTGCCAGCAGCCCAGGTTCGGGGCTGGGTAACTATGGCTACACCTTC
CASSPGSGLGNYGYTF
>TRBJ2-3|TRBV5-1|NA|NA
TGCGCCAGCAGCCCTCTTGTGGGTGATACGCAGTATTTT
CASSPLVGDTQYF
>TRBJ1-1|TRBV19|TRBD1|NA
TGTGCCAGTAGTACGGACAGGGAGAACACTGAAGCTTTCTTT
CASSTDRENTEAFF
>TRBJ2-5|TRBV7-3|NA|NA
TGTGCCAGCAGCTTCCCGAATCAGGAAACCCAGTACTTC
CASSFPNQETQYF
>TRBJ2-7|TRBV6-2/TRBV6-3|TRBD2|NA
TGTGCCAGCAGTTTCCCTACTAGCGGGGGTAGCTCCTACGAGCAGTACTTC
CASSFPTSGGSSYEQYF
>TRBJ1-4|TRBV19|NA|NA
TGTGCCAGTAGTATCAACACGTTGGGGAATGAAAAACTGTTTTTT
CASSINTLGNEKLFF
>TRBJ2-5|TRBV19|TRBD1|once
TGTGCCAGTAGCCCCCGGACAGGCCTGACCCAGTACTTC
CASSPRTGLTQYF
>TRBJ2-7|TRBV30|NA|once
TGTGCCTGGAGTTACCCCAATCAAGGGGGTTCCTACGAGCAGTACTTC
CAWSYPNQGGSYEQYF
>TRBJ1-2|TRBV7-9|NA|once
TGTGCCAGCAGCGGGGCAGGGGAAATGTCTAACTATGGCTACACCTTC
CASSGAGEMSNYGYTF
>TRBJ2-5|TRBV6-2/TRBV6-3|NA|NA
TGTGCCAGCAGTTTGCTAGGCCTCGGGGTTTCCGAGACCCAGTACTTC
CASSLLGLGVSETQYF
>TRBJ1-4|TRBV7-2|NA|NA
TGTGCCAGCAGCTTAGGCGGGGGGCAAGAAAAACTGTTTTTT
CASSLGGGQEKLFF
>TRBJ2-7|TRBV11-3|NA|NA
TGTGCCAGCAGTTGGACGGATTACGAGCAGTACTTC
CASSWTDYEQYF